This record concerns one TCR beta chain sequence. This CDR3 has 11 residues. Germline-derived CDR1 and CDR2 are SGHVS and FQNEAQ. Trimming removed 5 bases from V and 3 bases from J, with 3 bases in between. This sample was included in a study of blood T cell repertoires in COVID-19. About the study: The study drew acute and convalescent COVID-19 samples from the United States, Italy and Spain. The cDNA or gDNA used as material had been derived from T cells, B-cell-depleted T cells, or PBMCs.

As processed by the authors: Estimation of nucleated cell counts relied on the amplification of reference gene primers. Produced via immunoSEQ multiplex PCR; TCRdb's table is partial and in-frame only. V, J and clone size were drawn from that table, and D and trimming were deduced from the DNA. Of about 210,000 clones in the sample, around 80% are singletons; the top ten hold around 12%. This TCR was sampled from a woman aged 40 to 50 with acute or convalescent COVID-19. The chain joins TRBV7-8 to TRBJ2-3; D uncertain. The sample taken for sequencing was peripheral blood. The CDR3 loop reads CASSTTDTQYF. The DNA for the CDR3 is TGTGCCAGCAGCACTACAGATACGCAGTATTTT. Supplemented by reference TRBV7-8 and TRBJ2-3, the full variable domain reads GAGVSQSPRYKVAKRGQDVALRCDPISGHVSLFWYQQALGQGPEFLTYFQNEAQLDKSGLPSDRFFAERPEGSVSTLKIQRTQQEDSAVYLCASSTTDTQYFGPGTRLTVL.